The rows below give T cell receptor beta chains drawn from one sample of a study of T cell responses to AZD1222 COVID-19 vaccine. Sequencing used immunoSEQ multiplex PCR; TCRdb keeps in-frame clones, though not all of them. There are 150,000 or so clones in the sample; under 95% occur only once, and approximately 1.5% lies in the top ten. Sequencing used peripheral blood, obtained on day 0 of AZD1222 vaccination. The receptors were gathered from an adult in good health. CDR3s include the opening cysteine and the closing phenylalanine or tryptophan. A D gene is named only where the DNA matches it firmly.

CAWSVWGGASPGNTIYF	TRBV30	TRBJ1-3	.
CASSQALRLITTDTQYF	TRBV4-3	TRBJ2-3	.
CASIDRAVHQPQHF	TRBV6-5	TRBJ1-5	TRBD1
CASSHGGDTGELFF	TRBV4-2	TRBJ2-2	TRBD2
CASSLSRGAGANTEAFF	TRBV28	TRBJ1-1	.
CSASFTTGGGKTQYF	TRBV20-1	TRBJ2-5	TRBD1
CASSPTLGATEAFF	TRBV28	TRBJ1-1	.
CSVEGTGGSYEQYF	TRBV29-1	TRBJ2-7	TRBD1
CASSETWGTAGNTIYF	TRBV2	TRBJ1-3	.
CASSLGLNMPYGYTF	TRBV7-2	TRBJ1-2	.
CASSPRQGGYNEQFF	TRBV18	TRBJ2-1	TRBD1
CATIGADLPNSPLHF	TRBV2	TRBJ1-6	.
CASLRGVVDEQFF	TRBV7-2	TRBJ2-1	.
CASSDQSGWGTQYF	TRBV10-2	TRBJ2-5	.
CASSSGTSVYNEQFF	TRBV27	TRBJ2-1	TRBD2
CATERQGYEQYF	TRBV6-6	TRBJ2-7	TRBD1
CASSQARESDEQYF	TRBV4-2	TRBJ2-7	TRBD2
CASSLSGGEQYF	TRBV28	TRBJ2-7	.
CASSIDRVMNTEAFF	TRBV19	TRBJ1-1	TRBD1
CASSSLDYGYTF	TRBV7-8	TRBJ1-2	.
CAWSVTSGVWDTQYF	TRBV30	TRBJ2-3	TRBD2
CASRGGTYGYTF	TRBV4-3	TRBJ1-2	.
CASRSTGFNSPLHF	TRBV28	TRBJ1-6	TRBD1
CASSPRAGSGSENTEAFF	TRBV18	TRBJ1-1	.
CASSTRSGRYEQYF	TRBV28	TRBJ2-7	.
CATSDLPPGGRTGELFF	TRBV24-1	TRBJ2-2	TRBD1
CASSPGDTIYF	TRBV18	TRBJ1-3	.
CASSPGEQPQHF	TRBV16	TRBJ1-5	.
CASSPLGVSGNTIYF	TRBV18	TRBJ1-3	.